Here is one T cell receptor (beta chain) with its context. The target antigen is unknown. This sample is part of a study of shared clonotypes between healthy human individuals. Naive CD45RA+ and memory CD45RA-negative subsets were split from CD4+ cells. Assay used: immunoSEQ multiplex PCR; TCRdb lists only in-frame clones, some missing. The sample holds some 580,000 clones, roughly 97% seen once. Whole-study results and caveats: Across a handful of donors, naive CD4 shared roughly 5%, naive CD8 under 4%, memory CD4 over 2%, memory CD8 0.4% to 0.5%. The represented genetic and exposure-history diversity was limited by the small number of donors. Larger estimated richness was generally recorded for naive subsets relative to memory subsets.

The CDR3 consists of 20 residues. The V gene's germline CDR1 is MDHEN and CDR2 SYDVKM. Trimming left V 7 bases short and J 1 base short, with 29 bases between. Sequenced sample: naive CD4+ T cells sorted from blood. Documented subset: CD45RA+ positively selected. V and J are TRBV28 and TRBJ1-5; D is unclear. The TCR was taken from a woman between 25 and 40 years old in good health. The CDR3: CASKNQFEVLGPRSNQPQHF. The CDR3 nucleotides are TGTGCCAGCAAAAATCAGTTTGAAGTACTGGGTCCGCGGAGCAATCAGCCCCAGCATTTT.